This TCR beta chain originates from a study of T cells in Graves' hyperthyroidism and ophthalmopathy. RNA transcripts gave rise to amplified TCR beta CDR3 regions. TCR CDR3 underwent first-round RT-PCR with the HTBI primer set. TCRdb re-analysed the multiplex PCR reads in MiXCR, keeping a single row per CDR3 protein. This table has 550,000 to 850,000 distinct CDR3 sequences, around 20% appearing once. Points from the study as a whole: Most clonotypes expanded in the thyroid (above 0.001) were also present in blood. The model's output predicted ophthalmopathy at a median of 6.5 months prior to onset.

Details on this clonotype: What it binds is unknown.

Blood was obtained at the first hyperthyroidism diagnosis, which preceded any ophthalmopathy symptoms. Germline assignment: CDR1 MNHNS and CDR2 SASEGT. Trimming took 7 bases from V and 6 from J, leaving 18 bases between them. The CDR3 has 14 amino acids. V is TRBV6-1 and J is TRBJ1-2; TRBD1 might be the D (6 bases). The specimen was blood. This clonotype originated in a woman aged 45-59 years with Graves' hyperthyroidism that later progressed to Graves' ophthalmopathy. This CDR3 is CASTVIGGLHGYTF. CDR3 nucleotide sequence: TGTGCCAGCACGGTTATTGGGGGGCTCCATGGCTACACCTTC.